The entry below describes one T cell receptor (beta chain). Its specificity is unknown. TCRdb reprocessed the RT-PCR reads via MiXCR and lists one record per CDR3 protein. This table has around 570,000 distinct CDR3 sequences, around 8% appearing once. This sample is part of a study of response to subunit inactivated influenza vaccine. Regarding the study as a whole: Authors proposed each seasonal influenza vaccination draws in few new T cells.

Sequencing used PBMCs from blood, obtained approximately 25 months after vaccination. The clonotype was recovered from a man between 45 and 75 years old who received an inactivated influenza vaccine.

CDR3 sequence: CASSADGPYEQYF. The DNA of the CDR3 is TGTGCCAGCAGTGCGGACGGGCCTTACGAGCAGTACTTC. V is TRBV2 and J is TRBJ2-7; no clear D. Germline values: CDR1 SNHLY, CDR2 FYNNEI. The V end lost 4 bases, the J end lost 4 bases, and 11 bases lay between the germline ends. CDR3 size: 13 residues.